This T cell receptor beta chain was captured by sequencing in a study of Graves' ophthalmopathy and Graves' hyperthyroidism. Notes on the study in general: Blood also held most thyroid clonotypes expanded above 0.001 frequency.

This clonotype has a count of ten or more. No antigen is known for it. Germline loops: CDR1 KGHDR, CDR2 SFDVKD. The CDR3 consists of 14 residues. Trimming cost V 1 base and J 6 bases; bases outside gene matches: 2. The study amplified TCR beta CDR3 regions using RNA transcripts. The first round was an RT-PCR with HTBI primers, and the second round was a multiplex PCR. Each CDR3 protein gets one entry after TCRdb re-called the multiplex PCR reads with MiXCR. The sample gives fewer than 250,000 distinct CDR3 sequences, roughly 29% of which show up once; 9.1% is in the top ten. Sequencing was performed on peripheral blood. This TCR came from a man between 50 and 59 years old with Graves' ophthalmopathy. This chain connects TRBV24-1 to TRBJ1-2; 9 bases match TRBD1. The CDR3 nucleotides are TGTGCCACCAGTGATTTCCGGACAGGGGATGGCTACACCTTC. The encoded protein is CATSDFRTGDGYTF.